This TCR beta chain was documented in a study of long-term antiretroviral therapy in people with HIV. Germline CDR1 reads KGHSH; CDR2 reads LQKENI. The CDR3 consists of 14 residues. V lost 4 bases to trimming and J lost 6 bases, with 15 bases between them. This was the immunoSEQ v3.0 assay at survey level. Libraries were prepared by immunoSEQ multiplex PCR; TCRdb keeps only in-frame clonotypes and omits some of them. The data contain about 28,000 clones, roughly 84% of them singletons. This clone appeared a few times. The sequenced sample was unsorted PBMCs, obtained 0.8 years after starting antiretroviral therapy. This chain uses TRBV18 with TRBJ1-2; TRBD1 is a possible D gene (5 bases). This receptor was identified in a young woman with HIV. The CDR3 nucleotides read TGTGCCAGCTCACTGGGGACGGAAGTTGATGGCTACACCTTC. Translation: CASSLGTEVDGYTF.